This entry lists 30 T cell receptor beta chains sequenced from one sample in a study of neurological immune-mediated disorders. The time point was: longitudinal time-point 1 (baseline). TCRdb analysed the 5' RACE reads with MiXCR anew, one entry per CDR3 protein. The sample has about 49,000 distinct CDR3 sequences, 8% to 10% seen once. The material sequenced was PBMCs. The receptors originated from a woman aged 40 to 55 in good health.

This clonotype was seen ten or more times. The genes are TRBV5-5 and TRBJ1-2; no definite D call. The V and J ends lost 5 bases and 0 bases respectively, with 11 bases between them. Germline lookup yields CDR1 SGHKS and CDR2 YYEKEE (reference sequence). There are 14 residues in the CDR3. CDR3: CASSQDAANYGYTF. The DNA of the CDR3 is TGTGCCAGCAGTCAGGACGCGGCTAACTATGGCTACACCTTC.

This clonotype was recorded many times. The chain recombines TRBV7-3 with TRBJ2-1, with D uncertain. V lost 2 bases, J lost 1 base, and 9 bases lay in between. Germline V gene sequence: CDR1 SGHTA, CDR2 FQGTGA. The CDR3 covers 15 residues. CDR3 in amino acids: CASSLDPESYNEQFF. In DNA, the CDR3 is TGTGCCAGCAGCTTAGATCCGGAATCCTACAATGAGCAGTTCTTC.

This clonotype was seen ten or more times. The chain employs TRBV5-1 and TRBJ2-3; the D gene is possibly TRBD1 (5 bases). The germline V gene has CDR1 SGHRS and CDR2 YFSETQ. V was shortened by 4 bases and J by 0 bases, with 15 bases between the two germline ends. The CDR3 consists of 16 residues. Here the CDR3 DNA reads TGCGCCAGCAGCCGTTCACCCAGGGAAAGCACAGATACGCAGTATTTT. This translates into CASSRSPRESTDTQYF.

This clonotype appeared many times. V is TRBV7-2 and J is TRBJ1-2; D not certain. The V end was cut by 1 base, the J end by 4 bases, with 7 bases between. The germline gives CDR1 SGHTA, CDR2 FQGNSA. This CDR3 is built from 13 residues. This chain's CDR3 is CASSLEKAYGYTF. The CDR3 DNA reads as TGTGCCAGCAGCTTAGAAAAAGCCTATGGCTACACCTTC.

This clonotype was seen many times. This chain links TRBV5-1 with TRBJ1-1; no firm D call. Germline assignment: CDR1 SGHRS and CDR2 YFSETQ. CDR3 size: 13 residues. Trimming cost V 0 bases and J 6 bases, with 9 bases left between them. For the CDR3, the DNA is TGCGCCAGCAGCTTGGACCGGGAGGCTGAAGCTTTCTTT. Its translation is CASSLDREAEAFF.

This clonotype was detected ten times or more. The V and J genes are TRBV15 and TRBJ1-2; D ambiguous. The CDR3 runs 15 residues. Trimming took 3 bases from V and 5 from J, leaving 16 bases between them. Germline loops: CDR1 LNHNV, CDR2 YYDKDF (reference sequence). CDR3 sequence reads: CATSREKELAYGYTF. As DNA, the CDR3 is TGTGCCACCAGCAGGGAGAAGGAACTAGCATATGGCTACACCTTC.

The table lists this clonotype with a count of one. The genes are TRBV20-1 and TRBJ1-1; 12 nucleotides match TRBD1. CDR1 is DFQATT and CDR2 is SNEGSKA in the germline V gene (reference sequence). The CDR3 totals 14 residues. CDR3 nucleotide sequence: TGCAGCGCGGGACAGGGGGCGCAGGGCACTGAAGCTTTCTTT. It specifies CSAGQGAQGTEAFF.

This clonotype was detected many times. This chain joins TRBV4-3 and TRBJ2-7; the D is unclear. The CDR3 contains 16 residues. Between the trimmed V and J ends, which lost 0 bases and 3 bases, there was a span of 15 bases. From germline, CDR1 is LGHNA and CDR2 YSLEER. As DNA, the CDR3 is TGCGCCAGCAGCCAAGATTTCCCGGATCGCCGCTACGAGCAGTACTTC. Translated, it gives CASSQDFPDRRYEQYF.

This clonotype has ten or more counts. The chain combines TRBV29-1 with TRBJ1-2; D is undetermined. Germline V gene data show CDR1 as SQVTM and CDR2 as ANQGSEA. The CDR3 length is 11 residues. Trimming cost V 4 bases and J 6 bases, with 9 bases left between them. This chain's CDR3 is CSVGGSNGYTF. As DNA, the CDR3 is TGCAGCGTTGGAGGGAGCAATGGCTACACCTTC. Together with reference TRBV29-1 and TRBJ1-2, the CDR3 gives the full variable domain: SAVISQKPSRDICQRGTSLTIQCQVDSQVTMMFWYRQQPGQSLTLIATANQGSEATYESGFVIDKFPISRPNLTFSTLTVSNMSPEDSSIYLCSVGGSNGYTFGSGTRLTVV.

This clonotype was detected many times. DNA for the CDR3: TGTGCCAGCAGTCCGCCGGGGTACGAGCAGTACTTC. Its protein is CASSPPGYEQYF. The chain has TRBV12-3 or TRBV12-4 and TRBJ2-7, with D perhaps TRBD2 (5 bases). The CDR3 has 12 residues. Trimming shortened V by 5 bases and J by 4 bases, and 9 bases separated the two germline ends.

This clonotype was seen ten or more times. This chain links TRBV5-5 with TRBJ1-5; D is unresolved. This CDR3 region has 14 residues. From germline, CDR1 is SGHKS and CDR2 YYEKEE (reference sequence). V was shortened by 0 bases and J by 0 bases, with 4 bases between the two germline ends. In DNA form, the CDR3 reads TGTGCCAGCAGCTTGGAGGGTAGCAATCAGCCCCAGCATTTT. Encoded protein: CASSLEGSNQPQHF.

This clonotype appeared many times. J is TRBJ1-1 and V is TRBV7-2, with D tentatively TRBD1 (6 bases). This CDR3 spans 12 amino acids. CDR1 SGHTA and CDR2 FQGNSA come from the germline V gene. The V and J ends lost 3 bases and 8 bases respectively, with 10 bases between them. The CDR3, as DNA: TGTGCCAGCAGCTTTGACGACAGGGAAGCTTTCTTT. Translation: CASSFDDREAFF.

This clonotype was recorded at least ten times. The CDR3 sequence: CASSPFLAFF. The CDR3, as DNA: TGTGCCAGCAGCCCCTTTTTAGCTTTCTTT. The V call is TRBV12-3 or TRBV12-4, the J call TRBJ1-1, with D unclear. Trimming took off 6 bases at V and 10 bases at J, with 9 bases between the two ends. This CDR3 comprises 10 residues.

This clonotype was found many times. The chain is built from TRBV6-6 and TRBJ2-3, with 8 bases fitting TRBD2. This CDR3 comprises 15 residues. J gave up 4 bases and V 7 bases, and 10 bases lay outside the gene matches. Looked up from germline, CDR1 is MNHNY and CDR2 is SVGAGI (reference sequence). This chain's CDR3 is CASKGGGPGADTQYF. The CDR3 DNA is TGTGCCAGCAAAGGCGGGGGGCCTGGGGCAGATACGCAGTATTTT.

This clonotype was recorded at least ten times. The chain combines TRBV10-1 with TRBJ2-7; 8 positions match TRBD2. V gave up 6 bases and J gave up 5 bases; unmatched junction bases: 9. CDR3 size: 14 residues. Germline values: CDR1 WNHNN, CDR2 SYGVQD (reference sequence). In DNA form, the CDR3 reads TGCGCCAGCAGCTCAACGGGACTAGGAAACGAGCAGTACTTC. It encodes CASSSTGLGNEQYF.

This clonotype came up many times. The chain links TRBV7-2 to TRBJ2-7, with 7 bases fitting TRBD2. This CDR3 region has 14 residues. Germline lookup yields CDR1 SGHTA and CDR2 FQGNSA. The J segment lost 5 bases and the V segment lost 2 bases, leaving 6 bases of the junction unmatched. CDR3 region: CASSLPSGGHEQYF. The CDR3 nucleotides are TGTGCCAGCAGCTTACCCTCGGGAGGTCACGAGCAGTACTTC.

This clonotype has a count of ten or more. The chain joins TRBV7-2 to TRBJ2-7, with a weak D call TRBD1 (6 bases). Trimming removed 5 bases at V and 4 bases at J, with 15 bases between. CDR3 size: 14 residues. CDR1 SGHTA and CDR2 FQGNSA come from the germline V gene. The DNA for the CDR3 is TGTGCCAGCAGCCGGATCCGGGACAATTACGAGCAGTACTTC. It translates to CASSRIRDNYEQYF.

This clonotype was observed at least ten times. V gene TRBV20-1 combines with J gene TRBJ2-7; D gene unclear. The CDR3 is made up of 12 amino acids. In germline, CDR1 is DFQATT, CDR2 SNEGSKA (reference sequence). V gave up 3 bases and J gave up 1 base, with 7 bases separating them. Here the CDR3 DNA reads TGCAGTGCTAGCTGGGTTTCCTACGAGCAGTACTTC. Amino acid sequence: CSASWVSYEQYF.

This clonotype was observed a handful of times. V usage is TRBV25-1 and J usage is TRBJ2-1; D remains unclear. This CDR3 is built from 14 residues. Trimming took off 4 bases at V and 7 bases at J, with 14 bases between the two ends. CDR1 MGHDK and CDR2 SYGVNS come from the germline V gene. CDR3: CASSVDSIDNEQFF. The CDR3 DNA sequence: TGTGCCAGCAGTGTAGATAGTATAGATAATGAGCAGTTCTTC.

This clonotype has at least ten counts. The CDR3 region is CASSPPPYNEQFF. CDR3 DNA: TGTGCCAGCAGTCCCCCCCCATACAATGAGCAGTTCTTC. This chain joins TRBV6-2 or TRBV6-3 and TRBJ2-1; no clear D gene. CDR3 length: 13 residues. Deletions cut 5 bases from V and 4 bases from J, with 9 bases between. Germline assignment: CDR1 MNHEY and CDR2 SVGEGT.

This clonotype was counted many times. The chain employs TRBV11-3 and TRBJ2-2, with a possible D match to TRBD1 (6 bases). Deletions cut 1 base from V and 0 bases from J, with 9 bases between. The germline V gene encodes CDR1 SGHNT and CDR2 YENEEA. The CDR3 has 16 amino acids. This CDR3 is CASSLVGGSNTGELFF. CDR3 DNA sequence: TGTGCCAGCAGCTTAGTTGGGGGCTCGAACACCGGGGAGCTGTTTTTT. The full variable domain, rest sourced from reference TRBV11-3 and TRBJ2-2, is EAGVVQSPRYKIIEKKQPVAFWCNPISGHNTLYWYLQNLGQGPELLIRYENEEAVDDSQLPKDRFSAERLKGVDSTLKIQPAELGDSAVYLCASSLVGGSNTGELFFGEGSRLTVL.

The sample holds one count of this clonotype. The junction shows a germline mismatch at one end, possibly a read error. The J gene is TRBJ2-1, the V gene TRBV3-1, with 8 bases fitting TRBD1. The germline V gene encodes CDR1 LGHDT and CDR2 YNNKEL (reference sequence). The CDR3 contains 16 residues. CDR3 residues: CASGHRQGTGSNEQFF. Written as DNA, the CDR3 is TGTGCCAGCGGCCACCGCCAGGGGACAGGCAGTAATGAGCAGTTCTTC.

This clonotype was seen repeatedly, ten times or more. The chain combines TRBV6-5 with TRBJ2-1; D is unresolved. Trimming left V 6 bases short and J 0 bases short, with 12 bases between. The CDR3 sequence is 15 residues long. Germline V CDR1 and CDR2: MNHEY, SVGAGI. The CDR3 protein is CASSPDGSSYNEQFF. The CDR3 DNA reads TGTGCCAGCAGCCCCGACGGAAGCTCCTACAATGAGCAGTTCTTC.

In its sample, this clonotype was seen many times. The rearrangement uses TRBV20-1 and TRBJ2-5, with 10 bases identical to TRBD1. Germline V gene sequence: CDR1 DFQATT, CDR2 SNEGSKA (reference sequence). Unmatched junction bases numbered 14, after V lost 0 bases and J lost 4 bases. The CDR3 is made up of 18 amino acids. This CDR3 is CSARDLGQGSMERETQYF. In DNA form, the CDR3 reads TGCAGTGCTAGAGATCTGGGACAGGGGTCGATGGAGCGAGAGACCCAGTACTTC.

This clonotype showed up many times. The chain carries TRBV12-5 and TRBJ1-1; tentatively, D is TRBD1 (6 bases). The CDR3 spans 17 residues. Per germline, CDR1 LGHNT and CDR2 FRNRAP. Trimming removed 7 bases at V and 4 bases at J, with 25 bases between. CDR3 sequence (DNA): TGTGCTAGTGCCTGCCCCCCCCACACGGGAGGGGGCACTGAAGCTTTCTTT. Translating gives CASACPPHTGGGTEAFF.

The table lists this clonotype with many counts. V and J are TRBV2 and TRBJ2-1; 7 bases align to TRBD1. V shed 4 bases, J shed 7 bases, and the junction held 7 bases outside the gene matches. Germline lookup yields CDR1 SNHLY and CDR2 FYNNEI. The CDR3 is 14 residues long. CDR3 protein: CASSGADRVNEQFF. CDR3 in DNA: TGTGCCAGCAGTGGTGCTGACAGGGTGAATGAGCAGTTCTTC.

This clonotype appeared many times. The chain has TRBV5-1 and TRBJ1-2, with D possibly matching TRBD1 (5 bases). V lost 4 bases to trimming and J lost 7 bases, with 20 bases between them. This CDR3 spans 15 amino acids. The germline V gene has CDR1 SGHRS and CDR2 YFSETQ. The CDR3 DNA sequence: TGCGCCAGCAGCCGTGCCTTCGGGGGGTCCCCTGGCTACACCTTC. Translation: CASSRAFGGSPGYTF.

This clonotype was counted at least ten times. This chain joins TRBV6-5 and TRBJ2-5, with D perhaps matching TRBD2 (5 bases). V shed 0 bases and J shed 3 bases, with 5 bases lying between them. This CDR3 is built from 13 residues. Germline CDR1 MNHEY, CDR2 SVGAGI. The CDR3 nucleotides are TGTGCCAGCAGTTACTCCGGGAAAGAGACCCAGTACTTC. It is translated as CASSYSGKETQYF.

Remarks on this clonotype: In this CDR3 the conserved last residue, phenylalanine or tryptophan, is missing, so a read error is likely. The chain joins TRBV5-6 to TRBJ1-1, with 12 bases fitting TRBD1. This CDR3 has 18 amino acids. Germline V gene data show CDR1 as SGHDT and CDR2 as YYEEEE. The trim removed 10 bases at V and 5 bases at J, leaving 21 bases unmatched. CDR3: CACTSAPGQGARVTEAFS. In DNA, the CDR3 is TGTGCCTGCACGAGTGCTCCGGGACAGGGGGCGCGAGTTACTGAAGCTTTCTCT.

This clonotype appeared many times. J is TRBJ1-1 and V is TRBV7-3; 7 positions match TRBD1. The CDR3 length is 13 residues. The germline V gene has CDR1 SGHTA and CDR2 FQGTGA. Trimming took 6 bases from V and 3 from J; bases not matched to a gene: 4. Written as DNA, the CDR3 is TGTGCCAGCAGTCCCAGGGGGGACACTGAAGCTTTCTTT. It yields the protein CASSPRGDTEAFF.